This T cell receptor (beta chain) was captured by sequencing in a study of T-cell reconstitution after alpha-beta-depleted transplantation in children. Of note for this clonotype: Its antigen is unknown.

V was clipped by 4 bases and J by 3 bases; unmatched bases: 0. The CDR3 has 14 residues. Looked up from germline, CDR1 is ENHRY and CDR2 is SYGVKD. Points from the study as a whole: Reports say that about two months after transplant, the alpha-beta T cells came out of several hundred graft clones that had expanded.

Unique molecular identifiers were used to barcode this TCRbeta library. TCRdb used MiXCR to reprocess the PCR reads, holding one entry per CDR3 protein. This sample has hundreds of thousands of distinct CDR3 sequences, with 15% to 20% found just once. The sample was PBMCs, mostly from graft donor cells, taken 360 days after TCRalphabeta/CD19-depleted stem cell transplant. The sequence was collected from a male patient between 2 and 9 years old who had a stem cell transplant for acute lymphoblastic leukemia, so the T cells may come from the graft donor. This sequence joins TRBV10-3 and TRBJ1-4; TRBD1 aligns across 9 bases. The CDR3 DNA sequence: TGTGCCATCAGTGGACAGGGGGCTAATGAAAAACTGTTTTTT. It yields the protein CAISGQGANEKLFF.